This T cell receptor (beta chain) stems from a study of T-cell memory formation after mild COVID-19. Study details: In these data, TCR clusters were largely donor specific. Study-wide findings and caveats: Contracting CD4+ clones sat mainly in CM and EM; CD8+ in EMRA. CD4/CD8 balance held among clones contracting day 15 to 85, and later expanders leaned CD4+. Nothing confirmed that second-wave clones peaking on day 37 were specific for SARS-CoV-2.

In this sample, this clonotype turned up once. The antigen is unknown. One entry per CDR3 protein results from TCRdb running MiXCR on the 5' RACE reads. This table has about 440,000 distinct CDR3 sequences, 20% appearing once. CDR1 and CDR2 (germline): SNHLY, FYNNEI. V was trimmed by 6 bases and J by 1 base, leaving 12 bases between them. The CDR3 covers 14 residues. The source is an adult woman who had mild COVID-19 (a few samples of this study predate the infection). Cell type and time point are not known. Sample: PBMCs or a T cell subset sorted from them (not recorded which). The chain couples TRBV2 to TRBJ2-5; D gene unclear. CDR3 DNA: TGTGCCAGCAGAGTCGGAGTCCTCCAAGAGACCCAGTACTTC. Protein product: CASRVGVLQETQYF.